This T cell receptor (beta chain) originates from a study of T cell repertoires in aging, cancer and after chemotherapy. Peripheral blood genomic DNA, not sorted cells or RNA, was the template. Rearranged V-D-J TRB sequences were amplified with a mixed TRB-A/B primer pool. TCRdb reanalysed the multiplex PCR reads using MiXCR and keeps one entry per CDR3 protein. The sample holds about 10,000 distinct CDR3 sequences, 32% seen once. This clonotype rates as medium-sized. Germline V gene lookup returns CDR1 GTSNPN and CDR2 SVGIG (reference sequence). V gave up 0 bases and J gave up 8 bases, with 10 bases separating them. The CDR3 sequence is 12 residues long.

The chain carries TRBV30 and TRBJ1-2; perhaps TRBD1 as D (5 bases). Sequenced input: blood. This receptor was obtained from a human donor in good health. The donor label of this sample is uncertain. The CDR3 DNA reads as TGTGCCTGGAGTGTATCGGGACTCGGCTACACCTTC. Amino acid sequence: CAWSVSGLGYTF.